This TCR beta chain was documented in a study of cytomegalovirus exposure and HLA in healthy donors. With 60 Vbeta and 13 Jbeta primers, the PCR was carried out. Clones were read by immunoSEQ multiplex PCR, and TCRdb kept only the in-frame ones, dropping some. Among fewer than 150,000 clones listed, around 72% were seen once. V shed 2 bases and J shed 4 bases, with 13 bases lying between them. The CDR3 totals 16 residues. Germline values: CDR1 SGHNT, CDR2 YYREEE (reference sequence). Study-wide results and caveats: In a later analysis, TCR beta V- and J-gene trimming was associated with a missense DCLRE1C variant.

With respect to this clone: Its antigen is currently unknown.

Sequencing was performed on PBMCs. This receptor was obtained from a human donor in good health. The chain recombines TRBV5-4 with TRBJ2-6; weak D call: TRBD2 (5 bases). The CDR3 loop is CASSFPPGSGANVLTF. The CDR3 coding sequence is TGTGCCAGCAGCTTTCCCCCGGGAAGCGGGGCCAACGTCCTGACTTTC.